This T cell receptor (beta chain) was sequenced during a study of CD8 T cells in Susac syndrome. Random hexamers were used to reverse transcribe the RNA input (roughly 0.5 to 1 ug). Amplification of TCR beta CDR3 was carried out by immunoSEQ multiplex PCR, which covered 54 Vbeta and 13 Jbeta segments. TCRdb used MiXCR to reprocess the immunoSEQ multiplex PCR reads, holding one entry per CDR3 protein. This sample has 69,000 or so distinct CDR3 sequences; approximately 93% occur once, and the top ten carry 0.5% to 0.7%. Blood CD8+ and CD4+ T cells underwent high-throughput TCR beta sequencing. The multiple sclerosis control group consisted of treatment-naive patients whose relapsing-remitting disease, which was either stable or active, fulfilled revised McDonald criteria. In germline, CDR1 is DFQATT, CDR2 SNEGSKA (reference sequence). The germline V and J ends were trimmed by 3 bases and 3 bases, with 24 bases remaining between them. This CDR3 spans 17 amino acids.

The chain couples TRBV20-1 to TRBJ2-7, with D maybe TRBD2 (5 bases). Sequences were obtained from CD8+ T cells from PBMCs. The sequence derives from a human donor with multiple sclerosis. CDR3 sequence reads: CSASPGFVGSDDYEQYF. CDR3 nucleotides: TGCAGTGCTAGCCCGGGATTCGTGGGGTCGGACGACTACGAGCAGTACTTC.